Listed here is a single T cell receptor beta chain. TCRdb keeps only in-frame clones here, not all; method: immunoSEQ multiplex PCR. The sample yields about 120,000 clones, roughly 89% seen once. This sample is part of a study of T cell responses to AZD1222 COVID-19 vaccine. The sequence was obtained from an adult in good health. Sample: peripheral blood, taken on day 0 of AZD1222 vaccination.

The CDR3 coding sequence is TGTGCCAGCTCCCTGGGGGAGGGTGAGCAGTTCTTC. Translation: CASSLGEGEQFF. This chain joins TRBV18 and TRBJ2-1, with 7 bases lining up with TRBD2. This CDR3 region has 12 residues. Per germline, CDR1 KGHSH and CDR2 LQKENI. V trimming: 6 bases; J trimming: 9 bases; junction bases outside the gene matches: 5.